The clone carrying this T cell receptor (beta chain) was counted once. The data are from a study of blood T cell repertoires in COVID-19. The wider study: COVID-19 samples, acute and convalescent, were from the United States, Italy and Spain. Sources were T cells, B-cell-depleted T cells, or PBMCs; the material itself was cDNA or gDNA.

In the original processing: Using reference gene primer amplification, nucleated cell counts were estimated. TCRdb's table, derived via immunoSEQ multiplex PCR, lists solely in-frame clones and lacks some. V and J calls and clone size are given by that table; D and trimming were obtained from the DNA. The sample includes about 300,000 clones, roughly 86% seen only once; the top ten take 1.5% to 2%. Trimming took 0 bases from V and 5 from J, leaving 11 bases between them. Germline CDR1 SGHKS, CDR2 YYEKEE (reference sequence). This CDR3 spans 15 amino acids. Sequences were obtained from peripheral blood. The source of this sequence is a woman between 50 and 59 years old with acute or convalescent COVID-19. J is TRBJ2-2 and V is TRBV5-5, with a possible D match to TRBD2 (5 bases). Here the CDR3 DNA reads TGTGCCAGCAGCTTGGCGAGGGCCGCTACCGGGGAGCTGTTTTTT. Its translation: CASSLARAATGELFF.